The 18 T cell receptor beta chains below come from one sample, sequenced in a study of CD8+ T cells in alopecia areata (dated by TCRdb to the late 2010s). Preparation of the library involved the immunoSEQ multiplex PCR assay. RNA was extracted from all samples and reverse transcribed into cDNA as template for TCR sequencing. TCRdb's version of the immuneACCESS table is confined to in-frame rearrangements and falls short of the full clone set. An unresolved V gene accounts for under half of the shortfall where checked; the remainder is of unknown origin. Counted in this sample were some 100,000 clones; less than 75% of them appeared once. The ten largest clones take up roughly 30% of the sample. The time point label, read with the paper, signifies: around 4 weeks on oral tofacitinib. The meaning of the sample's treatment or condition label: oral pan-JAK inhibitor, 5-10 mg twice daily. The material was CD8+ T cells sorted from blood, obtained at week 4, from a patient treated with tofacitinib. Every receptor here comes from a human donor with alopecia areata.

The V gene is TRBV7-6, the J gene TRBJ2-3; 9 bases map to TRBD2. The CDR3 is 20 residues long. V shed 0 bases and J 4 bases; nucleotides not matched to a gene: 17. CDR1 and CDR2 from the germline V gene are SGHVS and FNYEAQ. CDR3 coding DNA: TGTGCCAGCAGCTTAGCCACCTGGGCGGGGGGGCGGCGTGGAGCAGATACGCAGTATTTT. This encodes CASSLATWAGGRRGADTQYF.

The sample holds a few counts of this clone. The chain recombines TRBV30 with TRBJ1-2; no definite D call. Trimming removed 4 bases at V and 2 bases at J, with 14 bases between. The CDR3 runs to 14 residues. Looked up from germline, CDR1 is GTSNPN and CDR2 is SVGIG (reference sequence). CDR3 nucleotides: TGTGCCTGGAATGTCCGCGGCCAGAACTATGGCTACACCTTC. This translates into CAWNVRGQNYGYTF.

This clone was detected only a few times. J is TRBJ2-7 and V is TRBV25-1; TRBD2 is a possible D gene (5 bases). The CDR3 has 13 residues. V lost 2 bases, J lost 7 bases, and 12 bases lay in between. From germline, CDR1 is MGHDK and CDR2 SYGVNS. The CDR3 DNA reads as TGTGCCAGCAGTGAAGGACTCTCCAGGGAGCAGTACTTC. It yields the protein CASSEGLSREQYF.

In its sample, this clone was seen a few times. J is TRBJ1-3 and V is TRBV27; D is ambiguous. There are 13 residues in the CDR3. In germline, CDR1 is MNHEY, CDR2 SMNVEV (reference sequence). V lost 6 bases and J 2 bases, leaving 8 bases between the germline ends. Written as DNA, the CDR3 is TGTGCCAGCAGGCCCGAGCCTGGAAACACCATATATTTT. Its translation is CASRPEPGNTIYF.

Comment on this clone: Mismatch with germline at one junction end may stem from a read error. This chain joins TRBV11-2 and TRBJ2-1, with 9 positions matching TRBD1. Germline V gene data show CDR1 as SGHAT and CDR2 as FQNNGV. The CDR3 is 13 residues long. CDR3 residues: CASSWGQGNGQFF. The DNA of the CDR3 is TGTGCCAGCAGCTGGGGACAGGGCAATGGGCAGTTCTTC.

V gene TRBV29-1 combines with J gene TRBJ2-7, with 8 bases lining up with TRBD1. The CDR3 consists of 14 residues. The germline CDR1 and CDR2 sequences are SQVTM and ANQGSEA. V dropped 1 base and J dropped 3; count of bases not matched to a gene: 5. The CDR3 is CSVEGQGKVYEQYF. The CDR3 DNA reads TGCAGCGTTGAAGGACAGGGGAAGGTCTACGAGCAGTACTTC.

The chain is built from TRBV29-1 and TRBJ2-5; no definite D call. The CDR3 totals 15 residues. V dropped 0 bases and J dropped 5 bases, with 16 bases sitting between them. Germline V CDR1 and CDR2: SQVTM, ANQGSEA. DNA of the CDR3: TGCAGCGTTGAAGAAAACAGTATAGTAGGGGAGACCCAGTACTTC. It translates to CSVEENSIVGETQYF.

This chain links TRBV9 with TRBJ2-7; TRBD2 aligns across 12 bases. J was trimmed by 1 base and V by 0 bases; bases with no gene match: 8. This CDR3 is built from 18 residues. Germline lookup yields CDR1 SGDLS and CDR2 YYNGEE. The chain's CDR3 is CASSVASTSGGRSYEQYF. The CDR3 nucleotides read TGTGCCAGCAGCGTAGCTTCAACTAGCGGGGGGAGGTCCTACGAGCAGTACTTC.

This sequence joins TRBV10-3 and TRBJ2-7; 9 positions match TRBD1. CDR1 is ENHRY, CDR2 SYGVKD, per germline. CDR3 size: 14 residues. V lost 8 bases to trimming and J lost 5 bases; unmatched junction nucleotides: 10. The CDR3 is CAIGSPGQGDEQYF. CDR3 nucleotide sequence: TGTGCCATCGGAAGTCCGGGACAGGGCGACGAGCAGTACTTC.

The CDR3 region has the DNA TGCAGCGTTGCCTGGGGACAGCAGGAGGAGCAGTTCTTC. Its protein is CSVAWGQQEEQFF. The chain is built from TRBV29-1 and TRBJ2-1, with 7 bases identical to TRBD1. CDR3 length: 13 amino acids. The V gene's germline CDR1 is SQVTM and CDR2 ANQGSEA. J lost 10 bases, V lost 4 bases, and 10 bases had no gene match.

This chain links TRBV11-2 with TRBJ1-1; D gene ambiguous. The CDR3 covers 13 residues. Germline lookup yields CDR1 SGHAT and CDR2 FQNNGV. Trimming took off 1 base at V and 1 base at J, with 4 bases between the two ends. As DNA, the CDR3 is TGTGCCAGCAGCTTAGGGGGGAACACTGAAGCTTTCTTT. This encodes CASSLGGNTEAFF. The whole variable domain, filled in from reference TRBV11-2 and TRBJ1-1, reads EAGVAQSPRYKIIEKRQSVAFWCNPISGHATLYWYQQILGQGPKLLIQFQNNGVVDDSQLPKDRFSAERLKGVDSTLKIQPAKLEDSAVYLCASSLGGNTEAFFGQGTRLTVV.

Only a few counts were recorded for this clone. In DNA, the CDR3 is TGTGCCTGGCAAGAGGGGTCTGGCTACACCTTC. Amino acids: CAWQEGSGYTF. V is TRBV30 and J is TRBJ1-2; weak D call: TRBD1 (5 bases). The germline gives CDR1 GTSNPN, CDR2 SVGIG (reference sequence). The V end was cut by 5 bases, the J end by 7 bases, with 11 bases between. There are 11 residues in the CDR3.

The V and J genes are TRBV30 and TRBJ2-5; no firm D call. Germline lookup yields CDR1 GTSNPN and CDR2 SVGIG (reference sequence). The CDR3 length is 11 residues. V lost 0 bases and J 5 bases, leaving 4 bases between the germline ends. The CDR3 coding sequence is TGTGCCTGGAGTGTTATGGAGACCCAGTACTTC. Encoded protein: CAWSVMETQYF.

The rearrangement uses TRBV6-5 and TRBJ1-1, with D possibly matching TRBD1 (6 bases). The V gene lost 8 bases and the J gene lost 0 bases, with 16 bases spanning the gap. The CDR3 runs 15 residues. Germline CDR1 reads MNHEY; CDR2 reads SVGAGI. DNA for the CDR3: TGTGCCAGCGACAGGTCCCCTTCGATGAACACTGAAGCTTTCTTT. Encoded protein: CASDRSPSMNTEAFF.

This chain joins TRBV11-2 and TRBJ2-1; 11 bases line up with TRBD2. The germline gives CDR1 SGHAT, CDR2 FQNNGV. Trimming at V came to 6 bases and at J to 3 bases, leaving 10 bases not matched to a gene. The CDR3 consists of 17 residues. The CDR3 loop reads CASSSHRGTSGYNEQFF. DNA for the CDR3: TGTGCCAGCAGTTCTCACCGTGGGACTAGCGGCTACAATGAGCAGTTCTTC.

Here the CDR3 DNA reads TGTGCCAGCAGTTTAACAGGGGCCACTGAAGCTTTCTTT. Translating gives CASSLTGATEAFF. The rearrangement links TRBV27 to TRBJ1-1, with 7 bases matching TRBD1. Trimming took 2 bases from V and 4 from J; bases not matched to a gene: 1. The CDR3 is 13 residues long. Germline-derived CDR1 and CDR2 are MNHEY and SMNVEV (reference sequence).

The chain combines TRBV29-1 with TRBJ1-1, with TRBD1 matching over 7 bases. V was clipped by 6 bases and J by 0 bases; unmatched bases: 7. Germline CDR1 is SQVTM and CDR2 is ANQGSEA. The CDR3 runs to 14 residues. CDR3 nucleotide sequence: TGCAGCGTAGACAGGGAAGGTATGAACACTGAAGCTTTCTTT. This sequence encodes CSVDREGMNTEAFF.

The rearrangement joins TRBV7-9 to TRBJ2-3; D may be TRBD1 (5 bases). The germline V gene encodes CDR1 SEHNR and CDR2 FQNEAQ (reference sequence). The CDR3 loop spans 10 amino acids. V lost 11 bases and J lost 5, with 8 bases in between. The DNA for the CDR3 is TGTGCCGGACATGGAGATACGCAGTATTTT. The encoded protein is CAGHGDTQYF.